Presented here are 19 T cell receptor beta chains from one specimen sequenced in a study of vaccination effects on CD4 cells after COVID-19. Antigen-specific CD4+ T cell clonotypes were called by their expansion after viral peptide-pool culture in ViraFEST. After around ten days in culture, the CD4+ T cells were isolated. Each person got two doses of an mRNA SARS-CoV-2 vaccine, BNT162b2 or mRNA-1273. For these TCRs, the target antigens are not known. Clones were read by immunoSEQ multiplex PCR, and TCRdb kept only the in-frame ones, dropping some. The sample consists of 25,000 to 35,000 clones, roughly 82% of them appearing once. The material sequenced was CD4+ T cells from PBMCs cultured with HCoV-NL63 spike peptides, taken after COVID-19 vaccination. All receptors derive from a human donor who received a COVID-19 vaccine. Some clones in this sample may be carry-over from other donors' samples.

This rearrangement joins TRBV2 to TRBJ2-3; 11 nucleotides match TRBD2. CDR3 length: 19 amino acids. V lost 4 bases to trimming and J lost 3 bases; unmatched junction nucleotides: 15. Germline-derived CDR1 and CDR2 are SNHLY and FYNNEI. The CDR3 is CASSATLAGGRLRTDTQYF. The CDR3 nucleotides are TGTGCCAGCAGTGCCACCTTAGCGGGGGGGCGGCTCCGGACAGATACGCAGTATTTT.

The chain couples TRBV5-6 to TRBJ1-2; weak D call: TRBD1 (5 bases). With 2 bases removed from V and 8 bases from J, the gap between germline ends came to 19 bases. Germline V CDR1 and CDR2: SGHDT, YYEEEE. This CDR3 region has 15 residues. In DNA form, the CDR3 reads TGTGCCAGCAGCTTCCTGGGGGACGGAGCGGGGGGCTACACCTTC. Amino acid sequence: CASSFLGDGAGGYTF. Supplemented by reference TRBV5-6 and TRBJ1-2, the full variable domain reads DAGVTQSPTHLIKTRGQQVTLRCSPKSGHDTVSWYQQALGQGPQFIFQYYEEEERQRGNFPDRFSGHQFPNYSSELNVNALLLGDSALYLCASSFLGDGAGGYTFGSGTRLTVV.

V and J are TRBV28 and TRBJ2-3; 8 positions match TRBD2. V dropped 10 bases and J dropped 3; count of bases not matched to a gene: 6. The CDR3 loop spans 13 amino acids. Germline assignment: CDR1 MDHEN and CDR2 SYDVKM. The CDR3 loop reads CATGRVWTDTQYF. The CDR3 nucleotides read TGTGCCACCGGGAGGGTGTGGACAGATACGCAGTATTTT.

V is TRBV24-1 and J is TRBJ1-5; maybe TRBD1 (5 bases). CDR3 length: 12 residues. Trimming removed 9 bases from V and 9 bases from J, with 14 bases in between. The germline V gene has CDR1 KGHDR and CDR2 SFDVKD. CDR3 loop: CATGAGIGPQHF. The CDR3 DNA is TGTGCCACCGGAGCAGGGATTGGGCCCCAGCATTTT.

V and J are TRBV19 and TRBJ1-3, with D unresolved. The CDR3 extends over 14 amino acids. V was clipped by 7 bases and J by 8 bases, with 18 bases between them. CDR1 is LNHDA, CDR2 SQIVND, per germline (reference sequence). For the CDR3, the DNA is TGTGCCAGTATTAGCCGGGAACCGGAGCACACCATATATTTT. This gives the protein CASISREPEHTIYF.

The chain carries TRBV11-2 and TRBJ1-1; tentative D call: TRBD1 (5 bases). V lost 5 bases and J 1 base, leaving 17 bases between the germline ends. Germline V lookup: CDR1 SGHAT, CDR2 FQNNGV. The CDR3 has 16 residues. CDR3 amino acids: CASSPRRAGTNTEAFF. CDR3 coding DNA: TGTGCCAGCAGCCCACGTCGGGCAGGGACGAACACTGAAGCTTTCTTT. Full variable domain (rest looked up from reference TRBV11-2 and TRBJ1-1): EAGVAQSPRYKIIEKRQSVAFWCNPISGHATLYWYQQILGQGPKLLIQFQNNGVVDDSQLPKDRFSAERLKGVDSTLKIQPAKLEDSAVYLCASSPRRAGTNTEAFFGQGTRLTVV.

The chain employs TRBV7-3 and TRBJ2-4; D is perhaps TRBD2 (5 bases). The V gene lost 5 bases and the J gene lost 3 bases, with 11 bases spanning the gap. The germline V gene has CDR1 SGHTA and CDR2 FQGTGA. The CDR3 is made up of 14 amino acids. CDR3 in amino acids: CASSPSGSKNIQYF. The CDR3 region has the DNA TGTGCCAGCAGCCCGTCGGGGAGCAAAAACATTCAGTACTTC.

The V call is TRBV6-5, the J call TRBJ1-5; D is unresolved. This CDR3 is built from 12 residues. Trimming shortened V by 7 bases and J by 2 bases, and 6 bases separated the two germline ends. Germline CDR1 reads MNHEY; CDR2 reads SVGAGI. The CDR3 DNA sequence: TGTGCCAGCAAGGTGGGCAATCAGCCCCAGCATTTT. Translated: CASKVGNQPQHF.

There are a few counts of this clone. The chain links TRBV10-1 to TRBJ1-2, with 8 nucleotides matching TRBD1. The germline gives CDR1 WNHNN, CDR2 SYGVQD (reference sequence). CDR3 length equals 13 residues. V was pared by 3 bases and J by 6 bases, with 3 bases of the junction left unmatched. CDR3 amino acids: CASSETTGDGYTF. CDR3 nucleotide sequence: TGCGCCAGCAGTGAAACGACAGGGGATGGCTACACCTTC.

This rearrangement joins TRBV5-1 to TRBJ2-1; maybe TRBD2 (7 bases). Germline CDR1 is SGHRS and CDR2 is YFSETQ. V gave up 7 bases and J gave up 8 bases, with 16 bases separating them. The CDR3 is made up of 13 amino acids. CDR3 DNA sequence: TGCGCCAGCGCATTGGGGGGGGCGGATGAGCAGTTCTTC. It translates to CASALGGADEQFF.

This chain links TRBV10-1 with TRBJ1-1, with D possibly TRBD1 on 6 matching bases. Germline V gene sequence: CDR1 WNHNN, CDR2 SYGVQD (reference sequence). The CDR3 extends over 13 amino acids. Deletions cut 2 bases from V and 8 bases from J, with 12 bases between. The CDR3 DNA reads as TGCGCCAGCAGTGAGAGAGGAGACAGGGAAGCTTTCTTT. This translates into CASSERGDREAFF.

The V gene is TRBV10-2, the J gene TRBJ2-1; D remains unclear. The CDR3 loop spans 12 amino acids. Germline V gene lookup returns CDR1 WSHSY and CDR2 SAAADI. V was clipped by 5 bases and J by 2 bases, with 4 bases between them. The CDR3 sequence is CASSSPYNEQFF. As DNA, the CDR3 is TGCGCCAGCAGTTCTCCCTACAATGAGCAGTTCTTC.

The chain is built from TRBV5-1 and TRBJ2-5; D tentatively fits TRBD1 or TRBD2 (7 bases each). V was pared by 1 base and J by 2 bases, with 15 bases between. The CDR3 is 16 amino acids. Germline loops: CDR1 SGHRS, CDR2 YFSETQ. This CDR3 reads CASSLTGGQIQETQYF. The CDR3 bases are TGCGCCAGCAGCTTGACGGGGGGACAGATACAAGAGACCCAGTACTTC.

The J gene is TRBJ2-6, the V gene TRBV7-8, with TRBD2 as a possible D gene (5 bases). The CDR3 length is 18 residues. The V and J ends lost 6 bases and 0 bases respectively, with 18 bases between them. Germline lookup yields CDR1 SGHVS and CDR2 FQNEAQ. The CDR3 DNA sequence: TGTGCCAGCAGTTTGGGTGGACTGGACTTCTCTGGGGCCAACGTCCTGACTTTC. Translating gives CASSLGGLDFSGANVLTF.

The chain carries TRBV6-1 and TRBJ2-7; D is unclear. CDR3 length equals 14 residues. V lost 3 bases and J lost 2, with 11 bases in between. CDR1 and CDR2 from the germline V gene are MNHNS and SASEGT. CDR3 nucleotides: TGTGCCAGCAGTGATCTCCATCGGACCTACGAGCAGTACGTC. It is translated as CASSDLHRTYEQYV.

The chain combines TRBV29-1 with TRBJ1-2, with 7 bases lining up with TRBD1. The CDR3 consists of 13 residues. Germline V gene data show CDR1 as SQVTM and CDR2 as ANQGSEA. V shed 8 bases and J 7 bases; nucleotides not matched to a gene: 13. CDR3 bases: TGCAGCCACCACCCGCCGGGACAGTTTGGCTACACCTTC. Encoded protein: CSHHPPGQFGYTF.

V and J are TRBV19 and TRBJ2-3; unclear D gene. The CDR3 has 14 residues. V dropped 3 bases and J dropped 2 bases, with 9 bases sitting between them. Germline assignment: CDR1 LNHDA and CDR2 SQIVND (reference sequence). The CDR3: CASSIGRNTDTQYF. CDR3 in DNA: TGTGCCAGTAGTATCGGACGGAACACAGATACGCAGTATTTT. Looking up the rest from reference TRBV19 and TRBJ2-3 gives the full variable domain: DGGITQSPKYLFRKEGQNVTLSCEQNLNHDAMYWYRQDPGQGLRLIYYSQIVNDFQKGDIAEGYSVSREKKESFPLTVTSAQKNPTAFYLCASSIGRNTDTQYFGPGTRLTVL.

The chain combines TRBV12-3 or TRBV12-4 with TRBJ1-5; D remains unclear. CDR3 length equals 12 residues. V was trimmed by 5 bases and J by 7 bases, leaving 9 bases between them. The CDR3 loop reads CASSIPRQPQHF. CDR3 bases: TGTGCCAGCAGTATCCCTCGACAGCCCCAGCATTTT.

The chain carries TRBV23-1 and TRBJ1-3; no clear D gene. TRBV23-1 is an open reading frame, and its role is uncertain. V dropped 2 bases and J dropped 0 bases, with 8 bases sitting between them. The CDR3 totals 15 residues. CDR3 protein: CASSQGRPSGNTIYF. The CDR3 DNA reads TGCGCCAGCAGTCAAGGACGCCCCTCTGGAAACACCATATATTTT.